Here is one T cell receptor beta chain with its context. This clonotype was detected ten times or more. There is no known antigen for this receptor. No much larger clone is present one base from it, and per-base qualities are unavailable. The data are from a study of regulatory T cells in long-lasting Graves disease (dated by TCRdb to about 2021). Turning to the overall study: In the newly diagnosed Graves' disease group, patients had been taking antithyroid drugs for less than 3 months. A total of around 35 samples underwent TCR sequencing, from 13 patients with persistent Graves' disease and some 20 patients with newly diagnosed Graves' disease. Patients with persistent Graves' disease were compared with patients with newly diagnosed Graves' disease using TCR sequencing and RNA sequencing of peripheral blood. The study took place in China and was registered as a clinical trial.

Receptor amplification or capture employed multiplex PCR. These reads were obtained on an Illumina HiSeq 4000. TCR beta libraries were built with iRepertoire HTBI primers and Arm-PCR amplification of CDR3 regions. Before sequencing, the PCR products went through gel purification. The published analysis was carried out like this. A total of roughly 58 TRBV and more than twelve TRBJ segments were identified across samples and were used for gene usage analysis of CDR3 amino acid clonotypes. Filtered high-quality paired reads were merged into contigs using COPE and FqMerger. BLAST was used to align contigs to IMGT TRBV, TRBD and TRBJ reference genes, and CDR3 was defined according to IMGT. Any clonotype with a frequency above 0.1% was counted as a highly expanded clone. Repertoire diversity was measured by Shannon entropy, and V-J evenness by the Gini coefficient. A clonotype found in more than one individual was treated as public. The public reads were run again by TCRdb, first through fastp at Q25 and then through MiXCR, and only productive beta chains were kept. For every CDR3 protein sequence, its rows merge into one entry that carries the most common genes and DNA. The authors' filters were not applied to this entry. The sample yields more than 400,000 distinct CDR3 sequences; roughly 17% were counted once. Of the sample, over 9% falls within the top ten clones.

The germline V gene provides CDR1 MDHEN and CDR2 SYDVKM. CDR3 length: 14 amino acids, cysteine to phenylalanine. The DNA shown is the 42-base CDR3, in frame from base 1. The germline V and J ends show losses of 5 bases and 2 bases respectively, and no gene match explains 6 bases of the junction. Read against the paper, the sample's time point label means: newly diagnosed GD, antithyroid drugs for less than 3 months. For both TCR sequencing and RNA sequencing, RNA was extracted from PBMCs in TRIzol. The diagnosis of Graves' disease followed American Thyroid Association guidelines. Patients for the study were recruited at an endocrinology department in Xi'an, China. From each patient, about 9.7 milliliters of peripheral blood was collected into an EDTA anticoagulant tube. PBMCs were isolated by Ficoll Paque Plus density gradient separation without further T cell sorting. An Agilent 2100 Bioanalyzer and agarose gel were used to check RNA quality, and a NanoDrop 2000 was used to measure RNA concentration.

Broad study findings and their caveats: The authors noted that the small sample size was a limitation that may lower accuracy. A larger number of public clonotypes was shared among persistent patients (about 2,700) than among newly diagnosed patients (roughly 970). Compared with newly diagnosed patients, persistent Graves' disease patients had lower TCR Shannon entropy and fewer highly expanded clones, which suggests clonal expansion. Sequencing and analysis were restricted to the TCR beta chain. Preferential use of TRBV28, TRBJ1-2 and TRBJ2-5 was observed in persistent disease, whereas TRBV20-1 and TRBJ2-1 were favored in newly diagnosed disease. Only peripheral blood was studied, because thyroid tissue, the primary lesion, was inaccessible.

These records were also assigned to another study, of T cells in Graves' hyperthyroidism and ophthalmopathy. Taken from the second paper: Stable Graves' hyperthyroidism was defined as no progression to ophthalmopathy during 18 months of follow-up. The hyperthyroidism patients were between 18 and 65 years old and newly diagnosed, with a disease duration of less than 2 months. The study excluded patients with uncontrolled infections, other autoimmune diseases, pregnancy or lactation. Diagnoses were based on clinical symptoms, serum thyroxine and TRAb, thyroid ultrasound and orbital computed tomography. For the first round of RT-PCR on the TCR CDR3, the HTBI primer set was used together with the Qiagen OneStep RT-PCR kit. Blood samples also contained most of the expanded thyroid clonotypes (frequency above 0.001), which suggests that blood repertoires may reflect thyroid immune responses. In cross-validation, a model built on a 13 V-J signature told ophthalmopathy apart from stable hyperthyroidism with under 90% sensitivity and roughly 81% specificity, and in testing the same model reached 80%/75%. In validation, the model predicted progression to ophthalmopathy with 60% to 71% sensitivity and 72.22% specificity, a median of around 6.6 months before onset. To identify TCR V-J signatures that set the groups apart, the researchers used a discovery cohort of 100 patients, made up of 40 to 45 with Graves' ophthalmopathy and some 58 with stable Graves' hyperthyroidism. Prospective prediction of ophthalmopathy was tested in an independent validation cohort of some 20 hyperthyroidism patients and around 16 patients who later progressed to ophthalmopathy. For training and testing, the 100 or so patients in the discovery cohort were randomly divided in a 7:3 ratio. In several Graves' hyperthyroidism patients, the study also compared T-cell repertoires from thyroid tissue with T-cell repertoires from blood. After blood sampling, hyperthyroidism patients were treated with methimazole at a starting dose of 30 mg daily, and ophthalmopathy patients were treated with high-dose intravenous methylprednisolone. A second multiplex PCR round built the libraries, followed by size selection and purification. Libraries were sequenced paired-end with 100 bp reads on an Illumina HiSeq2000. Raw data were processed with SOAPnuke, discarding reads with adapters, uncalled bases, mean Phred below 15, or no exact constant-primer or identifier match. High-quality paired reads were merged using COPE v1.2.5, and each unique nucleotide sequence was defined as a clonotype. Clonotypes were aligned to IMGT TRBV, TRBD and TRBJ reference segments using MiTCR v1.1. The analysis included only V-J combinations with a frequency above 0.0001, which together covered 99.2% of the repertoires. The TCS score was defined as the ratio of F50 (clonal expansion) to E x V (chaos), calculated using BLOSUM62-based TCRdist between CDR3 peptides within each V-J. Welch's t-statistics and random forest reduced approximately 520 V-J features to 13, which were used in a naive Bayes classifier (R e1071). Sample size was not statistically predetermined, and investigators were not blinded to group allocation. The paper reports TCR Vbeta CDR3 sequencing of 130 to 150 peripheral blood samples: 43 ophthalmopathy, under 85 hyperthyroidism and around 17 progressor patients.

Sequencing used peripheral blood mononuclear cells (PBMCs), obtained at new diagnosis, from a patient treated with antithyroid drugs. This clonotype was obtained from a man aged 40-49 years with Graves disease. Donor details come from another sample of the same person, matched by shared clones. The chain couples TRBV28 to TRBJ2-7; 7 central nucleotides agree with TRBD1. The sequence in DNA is TGTGCCAGCAGTCCAGGGGGAATTACCTACGAGCAGTACTTC. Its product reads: CASSPGGITYEQYF. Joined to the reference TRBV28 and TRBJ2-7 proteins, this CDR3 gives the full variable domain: DVKVTQSSRYLVKRTGEKVFLECVQDMDHENMFWYRQDPGLGLRLIYFSYDVKMKEKGDIPEGYSVSREKKERFSLILESASTNQTSMYLCASSPGGITYEQYFGPGTRLTVT.